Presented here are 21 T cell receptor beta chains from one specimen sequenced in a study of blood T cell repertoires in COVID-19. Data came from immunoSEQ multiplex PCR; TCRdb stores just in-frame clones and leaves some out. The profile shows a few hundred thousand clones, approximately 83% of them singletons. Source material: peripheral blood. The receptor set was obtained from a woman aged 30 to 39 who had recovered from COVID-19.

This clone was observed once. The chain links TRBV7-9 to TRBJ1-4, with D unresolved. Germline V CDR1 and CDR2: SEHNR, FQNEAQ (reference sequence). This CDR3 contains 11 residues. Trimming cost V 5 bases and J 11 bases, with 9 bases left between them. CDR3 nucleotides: TGTGCCAGCAGCCAAACGGGGAAACTGTTTTTT. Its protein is CASSQTGKLFF. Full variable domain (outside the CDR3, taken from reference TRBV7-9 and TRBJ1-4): DTGVSQNPRHKITKRGQNVTFRCDPISEHNRLYWYRQTLGQGPEFLTYFQNEAQLEKSRLLSDRFSAERPKGSFSTLEIQRTEQGDSAMYLCASSQTGKLFFGSGTQLSVL.

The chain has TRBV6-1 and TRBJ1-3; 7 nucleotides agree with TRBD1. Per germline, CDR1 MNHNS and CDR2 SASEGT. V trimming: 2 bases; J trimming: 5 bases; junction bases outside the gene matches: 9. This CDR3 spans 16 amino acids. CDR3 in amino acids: CASSERFEGGRNTIYF. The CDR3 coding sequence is TGTGCCAGCAGTGAAAGGTTCGAAGGGGGCCGAAACACCATATATTTT.

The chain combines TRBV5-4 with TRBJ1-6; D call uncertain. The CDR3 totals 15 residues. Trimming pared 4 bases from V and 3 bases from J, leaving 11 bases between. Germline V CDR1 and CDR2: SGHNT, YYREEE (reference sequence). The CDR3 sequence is CASSVTVDYNSPLHF. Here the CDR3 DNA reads TGTGCCAGCAGCGTAACAGTCGACTATAATTCACCCCTCCACTTT.

The CDR3 bases are TGTGCCAGCAGCTTAGAGGACAGTTCGGTCCCCAGCTCCTACAATGAGCAGTTCTTC. Translation: CASSLEDSSVPSSYNEQFF. V usage is TRBV11-2 and J usage is TRBJ2-1; possibly TRBD1 for D (6 bases). Deletions cut 0 bases from V and 0 bases from J, with 18 bases between. This CDR3 has 19 amino acids. Germline CDR1 reads SGHAT; CDR2 reads FQNNGV.

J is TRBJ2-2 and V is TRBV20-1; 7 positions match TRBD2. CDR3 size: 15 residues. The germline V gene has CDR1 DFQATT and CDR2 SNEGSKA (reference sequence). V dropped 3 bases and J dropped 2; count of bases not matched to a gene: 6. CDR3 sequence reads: CSASSSGGNTGELFF. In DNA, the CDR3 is TGCAGTGCTAGTTCTAGCGGAGGTAACACCGGGGAGCTGTTTTTT.

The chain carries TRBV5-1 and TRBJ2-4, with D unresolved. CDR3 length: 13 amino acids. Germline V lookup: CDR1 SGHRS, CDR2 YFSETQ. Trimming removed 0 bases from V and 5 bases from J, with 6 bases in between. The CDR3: CASSLDAENIQYF. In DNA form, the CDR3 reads TGCGCCAGCAGCTTGGACGCGGAAAACATTCAGTACTTC.

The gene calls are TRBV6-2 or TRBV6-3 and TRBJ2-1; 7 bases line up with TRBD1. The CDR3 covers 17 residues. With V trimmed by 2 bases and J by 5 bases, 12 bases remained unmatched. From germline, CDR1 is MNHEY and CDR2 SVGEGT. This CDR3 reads CASSYPGTVQEDNEQFF. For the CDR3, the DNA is TGTGCCAGCAGTTACCCCGGGACAGTCCAAGAAGACAATGAGCAGTTCTTC.

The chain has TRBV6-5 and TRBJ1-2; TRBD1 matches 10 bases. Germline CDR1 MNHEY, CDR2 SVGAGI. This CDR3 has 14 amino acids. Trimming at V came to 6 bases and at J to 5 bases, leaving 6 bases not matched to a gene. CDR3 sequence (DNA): TGTGCCAGCAGACAGCGGACAGGGGGTTATGGCTACACCTTC. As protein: CASRQRTGGYGYTF.

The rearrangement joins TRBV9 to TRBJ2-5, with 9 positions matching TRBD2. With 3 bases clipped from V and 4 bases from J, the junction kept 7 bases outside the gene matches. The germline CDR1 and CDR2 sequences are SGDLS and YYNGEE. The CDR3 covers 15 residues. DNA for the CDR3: TGTGCCAGCAGCGGCCCGGCGCGGGAGGGAGAGACCCAGTACTTC. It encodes CASSGPAREGETQYF. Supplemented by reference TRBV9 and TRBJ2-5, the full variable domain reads DSGVTQTPKHLITATGQRVTLRCSPRSGDLSVYWYQQSLDQGLQFLIQYYNGEERAKGNILERFSAQQFPDLHSELNLSSLELGDSALYFCASSGPAREGETQYFGPGTRLLVL.

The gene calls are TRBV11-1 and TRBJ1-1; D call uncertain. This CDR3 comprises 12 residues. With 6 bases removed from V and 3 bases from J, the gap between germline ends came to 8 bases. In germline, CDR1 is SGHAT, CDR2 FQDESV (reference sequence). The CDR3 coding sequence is TGTGCCAGCAGTGCGGGGTACACTGAAGCTTTCTTT. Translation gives CASSAGYTEAFF.

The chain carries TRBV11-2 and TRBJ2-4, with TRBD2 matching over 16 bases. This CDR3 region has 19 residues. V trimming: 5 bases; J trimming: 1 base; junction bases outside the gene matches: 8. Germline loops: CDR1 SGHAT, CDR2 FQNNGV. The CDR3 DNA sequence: TGTGCCAGCAGCGTCCAAGGGACTAGCGGGGGGGCCGCCAAAAACATTCAGTACTTC. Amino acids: CASSVQGTSGGAAKNIQYF. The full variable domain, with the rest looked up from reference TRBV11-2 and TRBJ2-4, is EAGVAQSPRYKIIEKRQSVAFWCNPISGHATLYWYQQILGQGPKLLIQFQNNGVVDDSQLPKDRFSAERLKGVDSTLKIQPAKLEDSAVYLCASSVQGTSGGAAKNIQYFGAGTRLSVL.

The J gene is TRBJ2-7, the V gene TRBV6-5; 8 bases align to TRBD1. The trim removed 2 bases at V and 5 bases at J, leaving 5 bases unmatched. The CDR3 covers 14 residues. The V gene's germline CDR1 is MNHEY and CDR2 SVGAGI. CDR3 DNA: TGTGCCAGCAGTTACGGGACAGGATTCAACGAGCAGTACTTC. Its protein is CASSYGTGFNEQYF.

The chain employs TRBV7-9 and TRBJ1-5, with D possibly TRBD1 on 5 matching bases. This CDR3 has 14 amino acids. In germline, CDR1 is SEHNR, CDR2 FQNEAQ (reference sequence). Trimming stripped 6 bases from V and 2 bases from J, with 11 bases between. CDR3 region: CASSKSRGNQPQHF. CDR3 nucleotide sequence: TGTGCCAGCAGTAAAAGCAGGGGCAATCAGCCCCAGCATTTT.

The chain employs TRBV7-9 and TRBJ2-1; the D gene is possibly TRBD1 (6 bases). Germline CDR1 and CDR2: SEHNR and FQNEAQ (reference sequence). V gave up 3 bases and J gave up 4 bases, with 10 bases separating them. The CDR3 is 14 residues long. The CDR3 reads CASSFGTLYNEQFF. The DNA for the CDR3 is TGTGCCAGCAGCTTCGGGACACTATACAATGAGCAGTTCTTC. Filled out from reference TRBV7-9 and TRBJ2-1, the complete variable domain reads DTGVSQNPRHKITKRGQNVTFRCDPISEHNRLYWYRQTLGQGPEFLTYFQNEAQLEKSRLLSDRFSAERPKGSFSTLEIQRTEQGDSAMYLCASSFGTLYNEQFFGPGTRLTVL.

The CDR3 DNA reads as TGTGCCAGCAGCTTCCAGGGGACTAATGAAAAACTGTTTTTT. Protein sequence: CASSFQGTNEKLFF. V usage is TRBV7-2 and J usage is TRBJ1-4, with D possibly matching TRBD1 (6 bases). The germline V gene has CDR1 SGHTA and CDR2 FQGNSA. CDR3 length: 14 amino acids. Trimming took 3 bases from V and 2 from J, leaving 7 bases between them.

This chain's CDR3 is CASSWRVETEAFF. The DNA for the CDR3 is TGCGCCAGCAGCTGGCGGGTAGAGACTGAAGCTTTCTTT. The rearrangement joins TRBV5-1 to TRBJ1-1; D is unclear. Trimming stripped 3 bases from V and 5 bases from J, with 11 bases between. CDR1 and CDR2 from the germline V gene are SGHRS and YFSETQ. This CDR3 spans 13 amino acids. Drawing the rest from reference TRBV5-1 and TRBJ1-1, the complete variable domain is KAGVTQTPRYLIKTRGQQVTLSCSPISGHRSVSWYQQTPGQGLQFLFEYFSETQRNKGNFPGRFSGRQFSNSRSEMNVSTLELGDSALYLCASSWRVETEAFFGQGTRLTVV.

CDR3 residues: CASSPRDRVNYEQYF. Written as DNA, the CDR3 is TGTGCCAGCAGTCCACGGGACAGGGTTAACTACGAGCAGTACTTC. The chain carries TRBV27 and TRBJ2-7, with TRBD1 matching over 9 bases. Trimming removed 5 bases from V and 3 bases from J; junction bases left unmatched: 8. The CDR3 is 15 residues long. Per germline, CDR1 MNHEY and CDR2 SMNVEV (reference sequence).

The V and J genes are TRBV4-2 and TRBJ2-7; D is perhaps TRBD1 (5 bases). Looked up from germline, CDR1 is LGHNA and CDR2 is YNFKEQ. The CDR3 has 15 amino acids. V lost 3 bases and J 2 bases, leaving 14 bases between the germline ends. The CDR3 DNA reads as TGTGCCAGCAGCCAGACCCTACAGGACCCCTACGAGCAGTACTTC. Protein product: CASSQTLQDPYEQYF.

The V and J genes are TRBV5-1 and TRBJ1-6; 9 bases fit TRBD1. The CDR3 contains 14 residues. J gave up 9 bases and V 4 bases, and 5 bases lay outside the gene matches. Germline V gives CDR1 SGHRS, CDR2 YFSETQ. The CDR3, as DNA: TGCGCCAGCAGCGGAGGACAGGGGAGTTCACCCCTCCACTTT. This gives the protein CASSGGQGSSPLHF.

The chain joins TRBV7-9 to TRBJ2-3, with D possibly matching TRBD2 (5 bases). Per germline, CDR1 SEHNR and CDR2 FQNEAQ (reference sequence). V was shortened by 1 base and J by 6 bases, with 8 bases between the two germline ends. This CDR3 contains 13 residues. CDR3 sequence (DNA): TGTGCCAGCAGCTTAGGTCGGGGTGATACGCAGTATTTT. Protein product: CASSLGRGDTQYF.

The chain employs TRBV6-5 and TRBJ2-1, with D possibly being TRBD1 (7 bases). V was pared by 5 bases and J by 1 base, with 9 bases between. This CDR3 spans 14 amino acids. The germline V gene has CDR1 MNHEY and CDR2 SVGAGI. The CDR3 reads CASSQGGSYNEQFF. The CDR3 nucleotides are TGTGCCAGCAGTCAGGGGGGATCCTACAATGAGCAGTTCTTC.